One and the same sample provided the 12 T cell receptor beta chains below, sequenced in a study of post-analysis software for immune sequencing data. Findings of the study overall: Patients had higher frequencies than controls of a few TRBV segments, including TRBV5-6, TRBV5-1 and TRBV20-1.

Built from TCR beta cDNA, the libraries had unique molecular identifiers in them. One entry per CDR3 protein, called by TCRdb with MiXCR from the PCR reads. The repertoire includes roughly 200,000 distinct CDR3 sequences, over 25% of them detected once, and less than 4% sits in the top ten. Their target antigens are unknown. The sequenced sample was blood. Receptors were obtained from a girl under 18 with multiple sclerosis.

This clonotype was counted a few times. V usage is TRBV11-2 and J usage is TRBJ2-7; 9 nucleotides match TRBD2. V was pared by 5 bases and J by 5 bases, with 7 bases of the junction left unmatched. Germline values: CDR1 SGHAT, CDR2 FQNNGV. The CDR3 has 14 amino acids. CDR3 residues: CASSPGLASDEQYF. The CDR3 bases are TGTGCCAGCAGCCCCGGACTAGCGAGCGACGAGCAGTACTTC.

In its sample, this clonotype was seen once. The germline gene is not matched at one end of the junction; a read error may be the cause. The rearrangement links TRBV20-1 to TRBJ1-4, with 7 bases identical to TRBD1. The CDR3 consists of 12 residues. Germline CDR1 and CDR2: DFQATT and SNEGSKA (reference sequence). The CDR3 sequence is CGATGQNEKLFF. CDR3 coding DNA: TGCGGTGCCACGGGACAGAATGAAAAACTGTTTTTT.

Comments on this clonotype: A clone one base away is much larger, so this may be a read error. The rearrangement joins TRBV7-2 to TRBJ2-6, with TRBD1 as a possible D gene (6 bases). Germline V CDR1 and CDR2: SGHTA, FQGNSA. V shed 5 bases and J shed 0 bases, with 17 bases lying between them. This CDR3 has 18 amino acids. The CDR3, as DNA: TGTGCCAGCAGCACCAGACAGGCTGCCTGCTCTGGGGCCAACGTCCTGACTTTC. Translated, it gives CASSTRQAACSGANVLTF.

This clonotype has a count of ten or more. CDR3 loop: CSVLGAGARGYTF. The DNA for the CDR3 is TGCAGCGTCCTGGGGGCGGGGGCGCGGGGCTACACCTTC. This sequence joins TRBV29-1 and TRBJ1-2, with D perhaps TRBD1 (6 bases). CDR3 size: 13 residues. Per germline, CDR1 SQVTM and CDR2 ANQGSEA. V gave up 6 bases and J gave up 8 bases, with 19 bases separating them.

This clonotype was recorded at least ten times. CDR3: CASKPDRGGYEQYF. The CDR3 nucleotides read TGTGCCAGCAAACCCGACAGGGGTGGCTACGAGCAGTACTTC. The chain combines TRBV6-4 with TRBJ2-7; 8 positions match TRBD1. The trim removed 7 bases at V and 3 bases at J, leaving 8 bases unmatched. Germline V CDR1 and CDR2: MRHNA, SNTAGT. The CDR3 has 14 amino acids.

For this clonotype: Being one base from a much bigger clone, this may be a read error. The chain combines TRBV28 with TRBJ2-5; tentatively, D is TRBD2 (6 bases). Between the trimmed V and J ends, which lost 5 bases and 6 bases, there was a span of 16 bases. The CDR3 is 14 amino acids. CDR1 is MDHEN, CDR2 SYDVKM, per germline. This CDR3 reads CASSQLATGQTQYF. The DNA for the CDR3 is TGTGCCAGCAGTCAGCTAGCGACGGGGCAGACCCAGTACTTC.

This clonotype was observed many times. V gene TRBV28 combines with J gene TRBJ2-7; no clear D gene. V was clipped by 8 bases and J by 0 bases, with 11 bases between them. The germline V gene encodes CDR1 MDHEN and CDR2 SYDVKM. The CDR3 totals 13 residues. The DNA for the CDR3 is TGTGCCAGCTTTGCCAGGAGCTCCTACGAGCAGTACTTC. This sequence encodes CASFARSSYEQYF.

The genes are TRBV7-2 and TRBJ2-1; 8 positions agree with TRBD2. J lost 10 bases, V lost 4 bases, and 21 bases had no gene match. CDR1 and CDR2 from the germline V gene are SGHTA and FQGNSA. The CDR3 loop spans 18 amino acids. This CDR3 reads CASSSRGGRFATNEEQFF. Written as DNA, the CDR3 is TGTGCCAGCAGCTCCCGCGGGGGGCGCTTCGCCACCAATGAGGAGCAGTTCTTC.

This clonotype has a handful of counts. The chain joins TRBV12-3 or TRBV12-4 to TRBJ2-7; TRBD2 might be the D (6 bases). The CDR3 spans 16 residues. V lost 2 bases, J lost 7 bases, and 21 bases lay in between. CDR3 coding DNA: TGTGCCAGCAGTTTATTGGGGAGGCTGACTTACAATGAGCAGTACTTC. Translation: CASSLLGRLTYNEQYF.

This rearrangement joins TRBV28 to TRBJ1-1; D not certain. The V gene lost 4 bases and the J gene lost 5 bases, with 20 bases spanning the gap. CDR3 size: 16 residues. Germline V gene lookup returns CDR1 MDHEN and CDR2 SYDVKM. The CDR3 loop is CASSSGRGWEITEAFF. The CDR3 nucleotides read TGTGCCAGCAGTTCCGGACGGGGATGGGAGATAACTGAAGCTTTCTTT.

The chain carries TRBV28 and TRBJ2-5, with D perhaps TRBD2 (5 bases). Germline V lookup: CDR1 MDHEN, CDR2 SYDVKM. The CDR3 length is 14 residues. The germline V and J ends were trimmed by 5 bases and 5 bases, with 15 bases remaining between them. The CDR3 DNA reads TGTGCCAGCAGTACGAGGGTCGGGGTGGAGACCCAGTACTTC. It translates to CASSTRVGVETQYF.

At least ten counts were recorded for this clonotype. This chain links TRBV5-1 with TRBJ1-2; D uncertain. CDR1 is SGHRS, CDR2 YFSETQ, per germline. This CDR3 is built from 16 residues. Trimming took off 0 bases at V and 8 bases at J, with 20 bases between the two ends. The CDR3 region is CASSLAYGGQEGGYTF. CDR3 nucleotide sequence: TGCGCCAGCAGCTTGGCCTATGGAGGGCAGGAAGGGGGCTACACCTTC.